This is a list of T cell receptor beta chains from one sample in a study of CD8 T cells in Susac syndrome. TCRdb passed the immunoSEQ multiplex PCR reads through MiXCR, listing each CDR3 protein once. Of about 440,000 distinct CDR3 sequences in the sample, 75% to 90% were seen once. Sequenced: CD8+ T cells from PBMCs. The source of these receptors is a human donor with multiple sclerosis. Both conserved end residues are trimmed from each CDR3.

cdr3_aa | cdr3_length | j_call | v_call
ATSDSGGASF | 10 | TRBJ1-1 | TRBV24-1
ATSRGTGTYEQY | 12 | TRBJ2-7 | TRBV15
ASRILGGDTGELF | 13 | TRBJ2-2 | TRBV27
ASSFRDTAYEQY | 12 | TRBJ2-7 | TRBV27
ASSLSPSGSQPQH | 13 | TRBJ1-5 | TRBV27
ASSFGPGRTADFYEQY | 16 | TRBJ2-7 | TRBV28
ASSMFDSSYEQY | 12 | TRBJ2-7 | TRBV19
ASSQPVGNSPLH | 12 | TRBJ1-6 | TRBV4-1
ASSHFTEKTYNEQF | 14 | TRBJ2-1 | TRBV14
ASSHGQGVSGAF | 12 | TRBJ1-1 | TRBV4-1
ASSLNVQGGQPQH | 13 | TRBJ1-5 | TRBV4-1
AGSGGRGVEEQY | 12 | TRBJ2-7 | TRBV30
ASSLAAGQGNQPQH | 14 | TRBJ1-5 | TRBV7-6
ASASFGEGTEAF | 12 | TRBJ1-1 | TRBV12-5
ASSLTDYNEQF | 11 | TRBJ2-1 | TRBV27
ASSHDPTVTEAF | 12 | TRBJ1-1 | TRBV4-1
ASSYGTAGEAF | 11 | TRBJ1-1 | TRBV11-2
AISDAGTSDGEQY | 13 | TRBJ2-7 | TRBV10-3
ARGRERRENEQF | 12 | TRBJ2-1 | TRBV6-7
SVDRGVGEQY | 10 | TRBJ2-7 | TRBV29-1
ASSLSDRSSNQPQH | 14 | TRBJ1-5 | TRBV6-1
ASSFPLAGGTDTQY | 14 | TRBJ2-3 | TRBV7-9
ASSESGQGLYNEQF | 14 | TRBJ2-1 | TRBV10-1
ASSQVTGAEAF | 11 | TRBJ1-1 | TRBV4-1
SARQIGQLSYEQY | 13 | TRBJ2-7 | TRBV20-1
ASSGNIQY | 8 | TRBJ2-4 | TRBV2
TLRELKETQY | 10 | TRBJ2-5 | TRBV12-5
ASSSARGDGYT | 11 | TRBJ1-2 | TRBV7-9
ASSLEENTEAF | 11 | TRBJ1-1 | TRBV5-5
ASSVSPKDNEQF | 12 | TRBJ2-1 | TRBV12-3/TRBV12-4
ASSWSITSTDTQY | 13 | TRBJ2-3 | TRBV12-3/TRBV12-4
ASSSVGGNYGYT | 12 | TRBJ1-2 | TRBV5-6
ASSLSVSNQPQH | 12 | TRBJ1-5 | TRBV27
ASSSGTAQNEKLF | 13 | TRBJ1-4 | TRBV5-8
ASSPAGGPAGELF | 13 | TRBJ2-2 | TRBV12-3/TRBV12-4